The T cell receptor beta chain under discussion was sequenced for a study of T cell changes during pregnancy in multiple sclerosis (dated by TCRdb to between 2017 and 2020). Regarding the complete study: In women with multiple sclerosis, the researchers looked at how the T cell repertoire shifted as pregnancy progressed.

The receptor library was made with the immunoSEQ multiplex PCR assay. TCRdb took over this immuneACCESS table, retaining in-frame rearrangements with V and J assigned. Such tables are incomplete; in checked studies, under half of the missing clones stem from an unresolved V gene, and the remainder is unexplained. The sample table records tens of thousands of clones; 92% of these occur just once. The ten largest clones capture 1.3% of the sample. According to the germline V gene (reference sequence), CDR1 reads GTSNPN and CDR2 reads SVGIG. From the cysteine up to the phenylalanine, the CDR3 has a length of 15 residues. Only the CDR3 part of the read is kept: 45 bases, read in frame from the first base. V loses 0 bases, J loses 0 bases, and the germline ends lie 9 bases apart. To note about this clone: Its antigen is not yet known. No base quality information exists; no much larger clone differs at one position.

This receptor was identified in a female donor in good health, enrolled as a control in a pregnancy study. Recombination joined TRBV30 with TRBJ1-3; no D gene call is confident. The sequencing here drew on peripheral blood, taken in the second trimester of pregnancy. Read as DNA, the sequence is TGTGCCTGGAGTGTAGTGGCAGGCTCTGGAAACACCATATATTTT. It specifies CAWSVVAGSGNTIYF.